This T cell receptor (beta chain) was identified in a study of blood T cell repertoires in COVID-19 (dated by TCRdb to the early 2020s). Describing the broader study: The collaborator samples originated in the United States, Italy and Spain and spanned the acute and convalescent phases of COVID-19. The material from the prospective study consisted of cDNA or gDNA derived from T cells, B-cell-depleted T cells, or PBMCs. Deeply sampled blood TCRbeta repertoires from subjects exposed to, actively infected with, or recovered from COVID-19 were included in the dataset. The repertoires were made available in a free public database intended to serve as a resource for research on the immune response to SARS-CoV-2. Samples came from the ongoing ImmuneRACE study (first 160 participants) plus 1,254 subjects from 6 global collaborators. The sample metadata nearly always contained a de-identified subject ID, COVID-19 status, age in years and sex. Where HLA class I and class II types were available, the types were taken from metadata supplied by the sample provider, not from assay-based typing.

Sequences LNHDA (CDR1) and SQIVND (CDR2) are obtained from the germline V gene (reference sequence). Including the terminal cysteine and phenylalanine, the CDR3 comprises 16 residues. The only DNA kept is the CDR3, 48 bases in frame from the first base. Trimming accounts for 4 bases at V and 3 bases at J, while the number of junction bases matched to no gene is 7. As regards this clone: What this receptor recognizes is not known. The record has no base qualities; no much larger clone is one base away.

Each collaborating institution followed its own protocols to collect whole blood in K2EDTA tubes. Collaborator samples were shipped for TCRbeta analysis as frozen whole blood, isolated PBMCs, or DNA extracted from either sample type. TCRbeta CDR3 regions were amplified from genomic DNA using the immunoSEQ Assay, a bias-controlled multiplex PCR. As for how the authors treated the data: Nucleated cell counts per sample were estimated from amplification of reference gene primers within the assay. To quantify the absolute abundance of each unique TCRbeta CDR3 rearrangement, sequence reads were collapsed and filtered. For each sample, productive Simpson clonality was calculated by taking the square root of Simpson's diversity index across productive rearrangements. The source is immuneACCESS, and TCRdb retained only in-frame sequences with V and J called. Part of the clones is not carried over; for the studies checked, unresolved V genes explain less than half of this, and the remainder is unexplained. Clone size and the V and J calls come from that table; the DNA yielded D and trimming. Within this sample are roughly 190,000 clones, with 88% of them counted one time only. The ten largest clones capture 6% of the sample.

Overall study results and their limits: The amount of clinical and demographic metadata varied by source and participant and was provided uncurated.

Material: peripheral blood. The receptor's source is a man aged 40-55 years with active or convalescent COVID-19. Rearrangement joined TRBV19 to TRBJ1-3, and TRBD1 matches 9 of the central bases. The DNA reads as follows: TGTGCCAGTAGTACCCAACAGGGGGCGTTTGGAAACACCATATATTTT. This codes for CASSTQQGAFGNTIYF.